What follows is one T cell receptor beta chain and its context. The antigen remains unidentified. The length of the CDR3 is 15 residues. Germline CDR1 DFQATT, CDR2 SNEGSKA (reference sequence). With V trimmed by 1 base and J by 8 bases, 10 bases remained unmatched. TCRdb ran MiXCR on the multiplex PCR reads and lists one entry per CDR3 protein. Here the sample spans some 52,000 distinct CDR3 sequences, about 40% being singletons. These data belong to a study of breast tumors, draining lymph nodes, adjacent tissues. Study-wide results and limits: Data only fit, rather than demonstrated, lymph node origin of most tumor T cells. Compared with basal-like, luminal-like tumors shared significantly more repertoire with nontumor tissue. Tumor TCR diversity was below lymph nodes but above nontumor tissue.

The material sequenced was breast tumor tissue. The sequence was collected from a female donor with breast cancer. Some clones in this sample may be carry-over from other donors' samples. V gene TRBV20-1 combines with J gene TRBJ2-1, with TRBD2 matching over 8 bases. For the CDR3, the DNA is TGCAGTGCTAGAGTTCGCGTAGCGGGATGGGATGAGCAGTTCTTC. It encodes CSARVRVAGWDEQFF.